The 10 T cell receptor delta chains below all came from one sample that was sequenced in a study of TRDV2 sequences in healthy donors. TCRdb re-called the PCR reads through CATT. The table has under 2,000 delta-chain clones, 16% seen once. Sequenced material: Vd2+ gamma-delta T cells from blood. The receptors were gathered from a human donor in good health.

This clone was seen at least ten times. The rearrangement uses TRDV2 and TRDJ3; TRDD3 matches 7 bases. The V segment lost 4 bases and the J segment 0 bases; nucleotides outside the gene matches: 11. This CDR3 spans 19 amino acids. Germline V CDR1 and CDR2: GEAIGNYY, EKD. CDR3 region: CACDSGGHKSSWDTRQMFF. The CDR3 DNA reads TGTGCCTGTGATAGTGGGGGACATAAGAGCTCCTGGGACACCCGACAGATGTTTTTC.

The sample holds a few counts of this clone. A far larger clone lies a single base away; this is likely a read error. The sample has other DNA sequences that encode this CDR3 too. The chain combines TRDV2 with TRDJ1; D may be TRDD2 or TRDD3 (5 bases each). The CDR3 loop spans 24 amino acids. Germline V gene lookup returns CDR1 GEAIGNYY and CDR2 EKD. Trimming shortened V by 3 bases and J by 2 bases, and 42 bases separated the two germline ends. CDR3: CACDPLLPNVKEDIHGRDTDKLIF. CDR3 in DNA: TGTGCCTGTGACCCCTTACTTCCCAACGTCAAAGAGGATATTCATGGGAGGGATACCGATAAACTCATCTTT.

As to this clone: This likely came from a read error, as a far larger clone is one base away. At the DNA level, this CDR3 is encoded by other sequences in the same sample as well. The chain employs TRDV2 and TRDJ1; 10 nucleotides agree with TRDD3. The CDR3 is 16 amino acids. Germline V gene sequence: CDR1 GEAIGNYY, CDR2 EKD. The CDR3 region has the DNA TGTGCCTGTGACACCCTGGGGGATAGGGACACAGATAAACTCATCTTT. It yields the protein CACDTLGDRDTDKLIF.

This clone is medium-sized in the sample. The rearrangement joins TRDV2 to TRDJ1; 8 nucleotides align to TRDD3. This CDR3 is 17 amino acids long. V was pared by 2 bases and J by 4 bases, with 14 bases of the junction left unmatched. CDR1 GEAIGNYY and CDR2 EKD come from the germline V gene. The CDR3 reads CACDMGDASSWDDKLIF. In DNA, the CDR3 is TGTGCCTGTGACATGGGGGATGCGAGCTCCTGGGACGATAAACTCATCTTT.

As concerns this clone: The junction departs from the called germline gene at one end, perhaps through a read error. The chain carries TRDV2 and TRDJ1; 13 bases are shared with TRDD3. CDR1 is GEAIGNYY, CDR2 EKD, per germline. This CDR3 has 18 amino acids. CDR3 region: CACDTVLGDTLYTDILIF. The CDR3 DNA sequence: TGTGCCTGTGACACTGTACTGGGGGATACGCTGTACACCGATATACTCATCTTT.

For this clone: TCRdb's entry gives the protein of a much larger clone, which mismatches this DNA's translation at residue 9, likely from a read error; the protein reported here is translated from the DNA. V is TRDV2 and J is TRDJ1, with 10 bases aligning to TRDD3. The V segment lost 3 bases and the J segment 1 base; nucleotides outside the gene matches: 4. Germline CDR1 GEAIGNYY, CDR2 EKD. The CDR3 is made up of 15 amino acids. CDR3 nucleotide sequence: TGTGCCTGTGACTCACTGGGGGATCCCACCGATAAACTCATCTTT. The encoded protein is CACDSLGDPTDKLIF.

The sample holds a few counts of this clone. The V and J genes are TRDV2 and TRDJ1; 9 bases are shared with TRDD3. This CDR3 is 16 amino acids long. The trim removed 2 bases at V and 4 bases at J, leaving 10 bases unmatched. CDR1 and CDR2 (germline): GEAIGNYY, EKD. The CDR3 sequence: CACDMGDIQPNDKLIF. DNA of the CDR3: TGTGCCTGTGACATGGGGGATATTCAACCGAACGATAAACTCATCTTT.

Comments on this clone: The protein TCRdb gives is from a much larger clone and does not agree with this DNA's translation at residue 6, likely a read error; the protein shown here comes from the DNA. The chain couples TRDV2 to TRDJ1; TRDD3 is a possible D gene (5 bases). CDR3 size: 19 residues. V was pared by 0 bases and J by 9 bases, with 31 bases between. Per germline, CDR1 GEAIGNYY and CDR2 EKD. The CDR3 loop is CACDTAQGGPVTGSSQLIF. In nucleotides, the CDR3 is TGTGCCTGTGACACCGCCCAAGGGGGTCCGGTGACCGGATCTTCTCAACTCATCTTT.

On this clone itself: TCRdb lists the protein of a much larger clone for this DNA, which differs at residue 4, so this is likely a read error; the protein given here is translated from the DNA itself. The gene calls are TRDV2 and TRDJ3; TRDD3 matches at 7 bases. The CDR3 consists of 19 residues. Germline-derived CDR1 and CDR2 are GEAIGNYY and EKD. Trimming at V came to 5 bases and at J to 0 bases, leaving 12 bases not matched to a gene. CDR3 nucleotides: TGTGCCTGTGTCATGGCTGGGGGTTCTGGCTCCTGGGACACCCGACAGATGTTTTTC. Translation gives CACVMAGGSGSWDTRQMFF.

V is TRDV2 and J is TRDJ3; D gene uncertain. Germline V gene data show CDR1 as GEAIGNYY and CDR2 as EKD. This CDR3 has 12 amino acids. The CDR3 spells CAGSWDTRQMFF. The CDR3 bases are TGTGCTGGGTCCTGGGACACCCGACAGATGTTTTTC.